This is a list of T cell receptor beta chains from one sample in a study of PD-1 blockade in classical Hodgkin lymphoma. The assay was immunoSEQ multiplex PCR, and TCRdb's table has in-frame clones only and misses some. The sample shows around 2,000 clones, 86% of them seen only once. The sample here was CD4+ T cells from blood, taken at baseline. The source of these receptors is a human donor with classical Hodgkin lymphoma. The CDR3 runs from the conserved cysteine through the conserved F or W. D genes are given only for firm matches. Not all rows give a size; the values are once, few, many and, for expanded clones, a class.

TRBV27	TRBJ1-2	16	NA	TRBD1	CASSLRGDRGIRGYTF	TGTGCCAGCAGTTTAAGAGGGGACAGGGGAATCCGTGGCTACACCTTC
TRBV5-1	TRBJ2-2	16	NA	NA	CASSLDEVRITGELFF	TGCGCCAGCAGCTTGGATGAGGTCAGGATCACCGGGGAGCTGTTTTTT
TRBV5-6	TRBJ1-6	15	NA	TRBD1	CASSQGTEYNSPLHF	TGTGCCAGCAGCCAAGGGACAGAGTATAATTCACCCCTCCACTTT
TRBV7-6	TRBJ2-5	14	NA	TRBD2	CASSFQAGQETQYF	TGTGCCAGCAGCTTTCAAGCGGGACAAGAGACCCAGTACTTC
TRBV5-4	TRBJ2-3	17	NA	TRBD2	CASSTPGLAGAEDTQYF	TGTGCCAGCAGCACCCCGGGACTAGCGGGAGCAGAAGATACGCAGTATTTT
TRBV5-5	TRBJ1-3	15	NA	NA	CASSLVGASGNTIYF	TGTGCCAGCAGCTTAGTAGGGGCATCTGGAAACACCATATATTTT
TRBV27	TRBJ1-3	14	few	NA	CASSAHSSGNTIYF	TGTGCCAGCAGTGCCCACAGCTCTGGAAACACCATATATTTT
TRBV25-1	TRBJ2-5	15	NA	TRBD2	CASSAGLAGWETQYF	TGTGCCAGCAGTGCGGGACTAGCGGGATGGGAGACCCAGTACTTC
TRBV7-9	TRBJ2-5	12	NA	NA	CASSLVRQTQYF	TGTGCCAGCAGCTTAGTCCGGCAGACCCAGTACTTC
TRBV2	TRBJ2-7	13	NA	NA	CASSDGDEIGQYF	TGTGCCAGCAGTGACGGTGATGAGATTGGGCAGTACTTC
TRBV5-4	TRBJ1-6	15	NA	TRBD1	CASSGTGHGNSPLHF	TGTGCCAGCAGCGGGACAGGGCATGGTAATTCACCCCTCCACTTT
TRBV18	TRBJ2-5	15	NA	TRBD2	CASSPGTSSQETQYF	TGTGCCAGCTCACCTGGGACTAGCAGCCAAGAGACCCAGTACTTC
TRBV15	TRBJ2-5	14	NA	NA	CATSRDVGRETQYF	TGTGCCACCAGCAGGGACGTAGGACGGGAGACCCAGTACTTC
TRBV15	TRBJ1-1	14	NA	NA	CATTQTGANTEAFF	TGTGCCACCACCCAGACAGGAGCGAACACTGAAGCTTTCTTT
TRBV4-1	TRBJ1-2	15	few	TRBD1	CASSQTSTGLGGYTF	TGCGCCAGCAGCCAAACATCGACAGGGTTGGGAGGCTACACCTTC
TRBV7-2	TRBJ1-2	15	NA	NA	CASSRTHTTVYGYTF	TGTGCCAGCAGCAGAACACATACGACAGTATATGGCTACACCTTC
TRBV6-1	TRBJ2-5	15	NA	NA	CATAWDWRLQETQYF	TGTGCCACCGCATGGGACTGGAGGCTTCAAGAGACCCAGTACTTC
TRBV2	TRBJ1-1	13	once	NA	CASSQMPSTEAFF	TGTGCCAGCAGTCAAATGCCGAGCACTGAAGCTTTCTTT
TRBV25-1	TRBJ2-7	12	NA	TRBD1	CASRAQGFEQYF	TGTGCCAGCAGAGCACAGGGGTTCGAGCAGTACTTC
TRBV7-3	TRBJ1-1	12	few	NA	CASSPQNTEAFF	TGTGCCAGCAGCCCCCAGAACACTGAAGCTTTCTTT
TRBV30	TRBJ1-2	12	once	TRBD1	CAWGRTGDGYTF	TGTGCCTGGGGAAGGACAGGGGATGGCTACACCTTC
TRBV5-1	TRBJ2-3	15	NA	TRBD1	CASSPLTGGTDTQYF	TGCGCCAGCAGCCCTCTTACAGGGGGCACAGATACGCAGTATTTT
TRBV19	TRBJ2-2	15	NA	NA	CASSIVGSGYGELFF	TGTGCCAGTAGTATAGTCGGTAGCGGCTACGGGGAGCTGTTTTTT
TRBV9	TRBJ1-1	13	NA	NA	CASSSRQAAEAFF	TGTGCCAGCAGCTCCCGACAGGCTGCAGAAGCTTTCTTT
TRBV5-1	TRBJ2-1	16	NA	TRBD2	CASSLIVGGTGDEQFF	TGCGCCAGCAGCTTGATTGTCGGGGGGACGGGCGATGAGCAGTTCTTC
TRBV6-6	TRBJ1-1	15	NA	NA	CASSYSSPGTLEAFF	TGTGCCAGCAGTTACTCGAGCCCGGGCACCCTTGAAGCTTTCTTT
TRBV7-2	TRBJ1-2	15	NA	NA	CASSRGARPNYGYTF	TGTGCCAGCAGTCGGGGGGCACGGCCAAACTATGGCTACACCTTC
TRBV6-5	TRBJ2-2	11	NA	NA	CASSHTGELFF	TGTGCCAGCAGTCACACCGGGGAGCTGTTTTTT
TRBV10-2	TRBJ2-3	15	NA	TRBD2	CASRQAGRRTDTQYF	TGCGCCAGCAGACAAGCGGGAAGGCGCACAGATACGCAGTATTTT
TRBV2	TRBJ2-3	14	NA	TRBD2	CATGTSGSTDTQYF	TGTGCCACCGGGACTAGCGGTAGCACAGATACGCAGTATTTT
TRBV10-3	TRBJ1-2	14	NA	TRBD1	CATGRGQGSGGYTF	TGTGCCACCGGTCGGGGACAGGGGTCTGGTGGCTACACCTTC
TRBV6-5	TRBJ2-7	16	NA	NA	CASSYEFKGRTYEQYF	TGTGCCAGCAGTTACGAGTTTAAGGGACGGACCTACGAGCAGTACTTC